This TCR beta chain was observed in a study of cytomegalovirus exposure and HLA in healthy donors. CDR1 and CDR2 from the germline V gene are SGHDT and YYEEEE. The CDR3 contains 15 residues. V was pared by 4 bases and J by 7 bases, with 19 bases between. Only in-frame clones appear in the TCRdb table, and some are missing; sequencing was by immunoSEQ multiplex PCR. This table holds hundreds of thousands of clones, less than 95% found once. Sample: PBMCs. The rearrangement links TRBV5-6 to TRBJ2-3, with TRBD1 as a possible D gene (6 bases). The receptor comes from a woman in her 30s in good health and CMV-seronegative. The CDR3 DNA sequence: TGTGCCAGCAGCCTGTGGACAGTTATAACATATACGCAGTATTTT. It codes for CASSLWTVITYTQYF.